This T cell receptor (beta chain) was recorded in a study of CD8+ T cells in alopecia areata. Study details: Twice a day, 5 to 10 mg of oral tofacitinib was administered to treated patients.

It was cDNA, reverse transcribed from extracted RNA, that served as the sequencing template. The method was immunoSEQ multiplex PCR; TCRdb's version includes in-frame clones alone and lacks a portion of them. The data show just over 150,000 clones, roughly 65% seen once. CDR1 SGHAT and CDR2 FQNNGV come from the germline V gene. V was shortened by 4 bases and J by 6 bases, with 19 bases between the two germline ends. The CDR3 length is 17 residues. General study findings and limits: Greater clonality was observed in lesional scalp samples, especially alopecia totalis/universalis, versus normal scalp.

To note about this clone: Its specificity is unknown.

This sample's treatment: oral pan-JAK inhibitor, 5-10 mg twice daily. Lesional scalp punch biopsies and peripheral blood were collected from alopecia areata patients. Separation by sorting yielded CD4+ and CD8+ T cells from PBMCs. The chain couples TRBV11-2 to TRBJ1-6; the D is unclear. This receptor was taken from a human donor with alopecia areata. This sample comprised CD4+ T cells sorted from blood, obtained at week 4, from a patient treated with tofacitinib. CDR3 bases: TGTGCCAGCAGCTCAGAGAGGGAAGGAGTTTTTAATTCACCCCTCCACTTT. Translated, it gives CASSSEREGVFNSPLHF.